This section outlines one T cell receptor (beta chain) sequence together with its context. The antigen is unknown. The data were obtained in a study of cytomegalovirus exposure and HLA in healthy donors. CDR3 length equals 15 residues. Germline values: CDR1 ENHRY, CDR2 SYGVKD. Germline trimming cut 6 bases from V and 8 bases from J; bases unmatched to any gene: 7. Study results and limitations: Equally common other TCR beta chains were less clonally expanded than HLA-associated ones, a later analysis found. For presence/absence analyses, sequencing depth was assumed to be roughly uniform across donors. Cytomegalovirus status was reportedly diagnosed by the classifier with high specificity and sensitivity. Three CMV-associated chains were confirmed in vitro to be specific for CMV antigens.

Primers: 60 Vbeta forward and 13 Jbeta reverse. Some clones are missing from TCRdb's copy, which holds only in-frame ones; the method was immunoSEQ multiplex PCR. The sample has 120,000 to 150,000 clones. The chain recombines TRBV10-3 with TRBJ2-2; 12 nucleotides align to TRBD2. The specimen sequenced was PBMCs. The receptor's source is a man in his forties or fifties in good health and CMV-seronegative. The CDR3 here is CAISSTSGGWGELFF. The CDR3, as DNA: TGTGCCATCAGCTCGACTAGCGGGGGTTGGGGGGAGCTGTTTTTT.